This T cell receptor (beta chain) was captured in a study of human T cells and chemical hapten exposure. In the study overall: Patch testing placed 0.01% DPC on the upper back, with readings at 6 days. Study-wide findings and caveats: Significantly more large CDR3 similarity clusters were formed by expanded TCRs than by controls. With regard to DPC sensitization, TCRs above 1 in 1000 frequency did not change.

The sample holds a few counts of this clonotype. Antigen specificity is unknown. Trimming removed 2 bases at V and 3 bases at J, with 5 bases between. The V gene's germline CDR1 is LGHDT and CDR2 YNNKEL (reference sequence). The CDR3 contains 12 residues. TCRdb passed the RACE reads through MiXCR, listing each CDR3 protein once. The sample lists fewer than 85,000 distinct CDR3 sequences, around a tenth occurring once. Time point indicated: patch test 2, 6 weeks after DPC sensitization. The treatment: therapeutic diphenylcyclopropenone sensitization with weekly scalp DPC. The starting material was whole blood, obtained in connection with sensitization to the hapten diphenylcyclopropenone (DPC). V gene TRBV3-1 combines with J gene TRBJ2-7; the D is unclear. This clonotype was sampled from a man between 18 and 29 years old with alopecia areata. Some clones in this sample may be carry-over from other donors' samples. CDR3 loop: CASSQLYYEQYF. CDR3 nucleotides: TGTGCCAGCAGCCAACTCTACTACGAGCAGTACTTC.